These T cell receptor beta chains were read from a single sample in a study of blood T cell repertoires in COVID-19. Data came from immunoSEQ multiplex PCR; TCRdb stores just in-frame clones and leaves some out. The profile shows approximately 180,000 clones, approximately 83% of them singletons. Sample: peripheral blood. These receptors came from a human donor with active or convalescent COVID-19. The donor label of this sample is uncertain. Both conserved end residues are part of each CDR3. Fields, in order: J gene, D gene, V gene, clone size, CDR3 DNA, CDR3 protein. D genes are given only for firm matches. Only part of the rows carry a size: once, few, many, or a class if the clone is expanded.

J: TRBJ1-3; D: .; V: TRBV3-1/TRBV3-2; size: .; DNA: TGTGCCAGCAGCCACGGTTTAGATCCGACTCCCGAAAGGAACACCATATATTTT; CDR3: CASSHGLDPTPERNTIYF
J: TRBJ1-4; D: TRBD1; V: TRBV2; size: .; DNA: TGTGCCAGCAGCGACACAGGGGTGATTGATGAAAAACTGTTTTTT; CDR3: CASSDTGVIDEKLFF
J: TRBJ2-2; D: .; V: TRBV6-5; size: .; DNA: TGTGCCAGCATTCTCCGGGACAAGAACACCGGGGAGCTGTTTTTT; CDR3: CASILRDKNTGELFF
J: TRBJ1-2; D: TRBD1; V: TRBV6-5; size: .; DNA: TGTGCCAGCAGCCGGACAGGGGCCGGCTATGGCTACACCTTC; CDR3: CASSRTGAGYGYTF
J: TRBJ1-1; D: TRBD1; V: TRBV6-2/TRBV6-3; size: once; DNA: TGTGCCAGCAGTTACTCCCCAGGGGGAACTGAAGCTTTCTTT; CDR3: CASSYSPGGTEAFF
J: TRBJ2-3; D: TRBD1; V: TRBV15; size: .; DNA: TGTGCCACCTTAGGACAGGGGGGGACAGATACGCAGTATTTT; CDR3: CATLGQGGTDTQYF
J: TRBJ1-4; D: .; V: TRBV18; size: .; DNA: TGTGCCAGCTCACCCCCGAATGAAAAACTGTTTTTT; CDR3: CASSPPNEKLFF
J: TRBJ2-7; D: .; V: TRBV2; size: .; DNA: TGTGCCAGCACCAAGACAGGAGCCTACGAGCAGTACTTC; CDR3: CASTKTGAYEQYF
J: TRBJ2-1; D: TRBD1; V: TRBV20-1; size: few; DNA: TGCAGTGCTAGTGTCGGGACAGGGGTGGACGGTGAGCAGTTCTTC; CDR3: CSASVGTGVDGEQFF
J: TRBJ2-3; D: TRBD1; V: TRBV30; size: .; DNA: TGTGCCTGGAGTTCACGGACAGGGGGCTGGCCAGATACGCAGTATTTT; CDR3: CAWSSRTGGWPDTQYF
J: TRBJ1-1; D: .; V: TRBV9; size: .; DNA: TGTGCCAGCAGCGTGGAGGGCCTCAACACTGAAGCTTTCTTT; CDR3: CASSVEGLNTEAFF
J: TRBJ1-3; D: .; V: TRBV28; size: .; DNA: TGTGCCAGCACCCCCAGGCCTTTCTCTGGAAACACCATATATTTT; CDR3: CASTPRPFSGNTIYF
J: TRBJ1-5; D: TRBD1; V: TRBV6-6; size: .; DNA: TGTGCCAGCAGCGACGGACAGGGGGGGCAGCCCCAGCATTTT; CDR3: CASSDGQGGQPQHF
J: TRBJ1-1; D: TRBD1; V: TRBV9; size: .; DNA: TGTGCCAGCAGCGGCGGACAGGGGGAAGCTTTCTTT; CDR3: CASSGGQGEAFF
J: TRBJ2-2; D: .; V: TRBV30; size: once; DNA: TGTGCCTGGAGTGTACTGGACAAAACCGGCGGGGAGCTGTTTTTT; CDR3: CAWSVLDKTGGELFF
J: TRBJ1-1; D: .; V: TRBV7-2; size: .; DNA: TGTGCCAGCAGCTTAGCCGGGAACACTGAAGCTTTCTTT; CDR3: CASSLAGNTEAFF
J: TRBJ2-5; D: TRBD2; V: TRBV2; size: .; DNA: TGTGCCAGCGCGGGGGATTTGATACGACGGGCGACCCAGTACTTC; CDR3: CASAGDLIRRATQYF
J: TRBJ1-3; D: .; V: TRBV28; size: .; DNA: TGTGCCAGCAGCCGGGGGGGGGCTGGAAACACCATATATTTT; CDR3: CASSRGGAGNTIYF
J: TRBJ1-1; D: .; V: TRBV11-2; size: .; DNA: TGTGCCAGCAGCTTAGCTCAGGGGACTGAAGCTTTCTTT; CDR3: CASSLAQGTEAFF
J: TRBJ1-1; D: .; V: TRBV9; size: .; DNA: TGTGCCAGCAGCGCAGAAAGGGGCAGCACTGAAGCTTTCTTT; CDR3: CASSAERGSTEAFF
J: TRBJ1-3; D: .; V: TRBV4-2; size: .; DNA: TGTGCCAGCAGCCAAGATGACTCCTACTCTGGAAACACCATATATTTT; CDR3: CASSQDDSYSGNTIYF
J: TRBJ2-7; D: .; V: TRBV28; size: .; DNA: TGTGCCAGCACTCCCGGAGGGGGCCCCTCCTACGAGCAGTACTTC; CDR3: CASTPGGGPSYEQYF
J: TRBJ2-3; D: .; V: TRBV7-9; size: .; DNA: TGTGCCAGCAGTCGCCTGGCCTCTCCCAGTGAGGGTACGCAGTATTTT; CDR3: CASSRLASPSEGTQYF
J: TRBJ1-4; D: TRBD1; V: TRBV9; size: few; DNA: TGTGCCAGCAGCGTAGCAGGGGGCCTTGCTAATGAAAAACTGTTTTTT; CDR3: CASSVAGGLANEKLFF
J: TRBJ2-1; D: TRBD2; V: TRBV10-3; size: .; DNA: TGTGCCATCAGTGATAAATCGGGGGGGAGCGTTGAGCAGTTCTTC; CDR3: CAISDKSGGSVEQFF
J: TRBJ1-5; D: TRBD1; V: TRBV11-2; size: .; DNA: TGTGCCAGCAGCTTAGATATGGGACAGGTCGGTCAGCCCCAGCATTTT; CDR3: CASSLDMGQVGQPQHF
J: TRBJ2-1; D: TRBD1; V: TRBV5-6; size: .; DNA: TGTGCCAGCAGCTTGGCTACAGGGGGGTCTGAGCAGTTCTTC; CDR3: CASSLATGGSEQFF
J: TRBJ1-5; D: TRBD1; V: TRBV28; size: .; DNA: TGTGCCAGCAGTTTCCCGGGACAGGGGGCGGAGGGTCAGCCCCAGCATTTT; CDR3: CASSFPGQGAEGQPQHF
J: TRBJ1-5; D: .; V: TRBV6-2/TRBV6-3; size: .; DNA: TGTGCCAGCAGTGAGTACAATCAGCCCCAGCATTTT; CDR3: CASSEYNQPQHF
J: TRBJ1-2; D: TRBD1; V: TRBV28; size: .; DNA: TGTGCCAGCAGTTTGGGACAGGGGCACTATGGCTACACCTTC; CDR3: CASSLGQGHYGYTF
J: TRBJ1-5; D: .; V: TRBV4-3; size: .; DNA: TGCGCCAGCAGCCAAAATCGGAGGAATCAGCCCCAGCATTTT; CDR3: CASSQNRRNQPQHF
J: TRBJ2-5; D: TRBD1; V: TRBV6-4; size: .; DNA: TGTGCCAGCAGTGACGAGTGTCAGGGGGCGCGAAATGACGAGACCCAGTACTTC; CDR3: CASSDECQGARNDETQYF
J: TRBJ2-3; D: TRBD2; V: TRBV6-6; size: once; DNA: TGTGCCAGCAGCTGGGTTGGGTGGGCACTAGCGGGAGGGCAAGATACGCAGTATTTT; CDR3: CASSWVGWALAGGQDTQYF
J: TRBJ1-6; D: .; V: TRBV29-1; size: .; DNA: TGCAGCGTTGGGCAGGGGCGGAATTCACCCCTCCACTTT; CDR3: CSVGQGRNSPLHF
J: TRBJ2-3; D: TRBD1; V: TRBV9; size: .; DNA: TGTGCCAGCAGCCTAGGGTGGGACAGGGAGTTCGCAGATACGCAGTATTTT; CDR3: CASSLGWDREFADTQYF
J: TRBJ2-1; D: .; V: TRBV25-1; size: .; DNA: TGTGCCAGCACGGGTTGGTATGAGCAGTTCTTC; CDR3: CASTGWYEQFF
J: TRBJ1-2; D: TRBD1; V: TRBV29-1; size: few; DNA: TGCAGCGTTACGACAGGGAACTATGGCTACACCTTC; CDR3: CSVTTGNYGYTF
J: TRBJ1-2; D: .; V: TRBV28; size: .; DNA: TGTGCCAGCGGCCCGACAGGATGGGACTATGGCTACACCTTC; CDR3: CASGPTGWDYGYTF
J: TRBJ1-1; D: .; V: TRBV23-1; size: .; DNA: TGCGCCAGCAGTCAATCTCTCGGGGTAAGGGCGAGCACTGAAGCTTTCTTT; CDR3: CASSQSLGVRASTEAFF
J: TRBJ1-3; D: TRBD1; V: TRBV15; size: few; DNA: TGTGCCACCAGCAGAAAACAGGGGGCTGGAAACACCATATATTTT; CDR3: CATSRKQGAGNTIYF
J: TRBJ1-5; D: .; V: TRBV5-1; size: .; DNA: TGCGCCAGCAGGTTGGGCACGCAGGATCAGCCCCAGCATTTT; CDR3: CASRLGTQDQPQHF
J: TRBJ1-2; D: TRBD1; V: TRBV27; size: .; DNA: TGTGCCAGCAGTTTATCGTACAGGGGGGCTGGCTACACCTTC; CDR3: CASSLSYRGAGYTF
J: TRBJ2-2; D: TRBD1; V: TRBV28; size: .; DNA: TGTGCCGGAAGTACACAGGGGGCGGGCACCGGGGAGCTGTTTTTT; CDR3: CAGSTQGAGTGELFF
J: TRBJ2-1; D: .; V: TRBV29-1; size: .; DNA: TGCAGCGTTGAAGATAGTGTTACCTACAATGAGCAGTTCTTC; CDR3: CSVEDSVTYNEQFF
J: TRBJ2-1; D: .; V: TRBV3-1/TRBV3-2; size: .; DNA: TGTGCCAGCAGCCAAATGAGCGGGTCGAGCAATGAGCAGTTCTTC; CDR3: CASSQMSGSSNEQFF
J: TRBJ2-5; D: .; V: TRBV11-2; size: .; DNA: TGTGCCAGCAGCCAGACAGGATCAAGCCAAGAGACCCAGTACTTC; CDR3: CASSQTGSSQETQYF
J: TRBJ2-1; D: .; V: TRBV15; size: once; DNA: TGTGCCACCAGCAGAGAAAGGGGGGGCCTGGATGAGCAGTTCTTC; CDR3: CATSRERGGLDEQFF
J: TRBJ2-1; D: TRBD2; V: TRBV5-1; size: .; DNA: TGCGCCAGCAGCTTCCCGGGACTAGCGGGGGGCTCCTACAATGAGCAGTTCTTC; CDR3: CASSFPGLAGGSYNEQFF
J: TRBJ2-3; D: TRBD1; V: TRBV3-1/TRBV3-2; size: .; DNA: TGTGCCAGCAGCCAACGGACAGGTGGGGGCACAGATACGCAGTATTTT; CDR3: CASSQRTGGGTDTQYF
J: TRBJ2-7; D: TRBD2; V: TRBV5-1; size: .; DNA: TGCGCCAGCAGCCCCGGCGGGAGGGATGCTCGCGAGCAGTACTTC; CDR3: CASSPGGRDAREQYF
J: TRBJ1-6; D: .; V: TRBV2; size: .; DNA: TGTGCCAGCAGTGAGGGGAGGGGAAATTCACCCCTCCACTTT; CDR3: CASSEGRGNSPLHF
J: TRBJ2-2; D: .; V: TRBV7-9; size: .; DNA: TGTGCCAGCAGGAGGAAGTTACCAGCGAACACCGGGGAGCTGTTTTTT; CDR3: CASRRKLPANTGELFF
J: TRBJ2-5; D: .; V: TRBV28; size: .; DNA: TGTGCCAGCAGCCCCGTAGAGACCCAGTACTTC; CDR3: CASSPVETQYF
J: TRBJ2-7; D: TRBD1; V: TRBV5-1; size: few; DNA: TGCGCCAGCAGCCCCGCCGGACAGGCCTCCTACGAGCAGTACTTC; CDR3: CASSPAGQASYEQYF
J: TRBJ1-6; D: .; V: TRBV6-5; size: .; DNA: TGTGCCAGCAGGGTCGACGGGAGGTGGTCACCCCTCCACTTT; CDR3: CASRVDGRWSPLHF
J: TRBJ2-1; D: .; V: TRBV6-2/TRBV6-3; size: .; DNA: TGTGCCAGCAGTCCGGACCGGGGAGGTGAGCAGTTCTTC; CDR3: CASSPDRGGEQFF
J: TRBJ2-7; D: .; V: TRBV21-1; size: .; DNA: TGTGCCAGCAGCAAACATGGTGCTAGGCCCCCCGACCCCCTTTACGAGCAGTACTTC; CDR3: CASSKHGARPPDPLYEQYF